This T cell receptor (beta chain) was sequenced in a study of T cell clonotyping in hematopoietic cell transplantation. General study findings and limits: Higher Inverse Simpson Index values in graft donor and pretransplant recipient predicted broader posttransplant TCR diversity. At the given depth, recipient repertoires were over 95% de novo clonotypes. Recipient TCR diversity dropped after transplant; expanded clonotypes rose from day 30 to 180.

The method was immunoSEQ multiplex PCR; TCRdb's version includes in-frame clones alone and lacks a portion of them. The repertoire includes more than 7,000 clones, about 91% of them detected once, and over 6% sits in the top ten. Concerning this clone itself: Its antigen is undetermined.

The sample in question was PBMCs, obtained 100 days after allogeneic stem cell transplant. The TCR was taken from a male patient younger than 30 who had an allogeneic stem cell transplant from a related donor, so the T cells may come from the graft donor. Some clones in this sample may be carry-over from other donors' samples.

The CDR3 loop is CASSQISNQPQHF. The CDR3, as DNA: TGTGCCAGCAGCCAGATTAGCAATCAGCCCCAGCATTTT. This chain links TRBV27 with TRBJ1-5; no firm D call. The V end lost 6 bases, the J end lost 0 bases, and 6 bases lay between the germline ends. The CDR3 runs 13 residues. In germline, CDR1 is MNHEY, CDR2 SMNVEV (reference sequence).